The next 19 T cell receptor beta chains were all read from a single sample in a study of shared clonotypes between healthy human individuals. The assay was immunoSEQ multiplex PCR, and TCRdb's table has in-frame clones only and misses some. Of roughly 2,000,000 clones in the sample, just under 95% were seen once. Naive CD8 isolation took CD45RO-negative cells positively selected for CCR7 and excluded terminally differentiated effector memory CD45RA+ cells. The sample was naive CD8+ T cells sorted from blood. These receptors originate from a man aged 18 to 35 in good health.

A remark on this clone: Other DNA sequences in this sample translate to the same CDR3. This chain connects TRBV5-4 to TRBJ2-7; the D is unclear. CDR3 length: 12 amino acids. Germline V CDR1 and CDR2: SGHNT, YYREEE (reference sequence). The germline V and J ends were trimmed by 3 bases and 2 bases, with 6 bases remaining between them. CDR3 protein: CASSSDTYEQYF. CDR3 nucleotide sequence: TGTGCCAGCAGCTCAGATACCTACGAGCAGTACTTC. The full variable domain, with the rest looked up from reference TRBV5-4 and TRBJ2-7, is ETGVTQSPTHLIKTRGQQVTLRCSSQSGHNTVSWYQQALGQGPQFIFQYYREEENGRGNFPPRFSGLQFPNYSSELNVNALELDDSALYLCASSSDTYEQYFGPGTRLTVT.

The CDR3 nucleotides read TGTGCCAGCAGTTTATCGATGGGGGAGAGGATGAACACTGAAGCTTTCTTT. Translation: CASSLSMGERMNTEAFF. J is TRBJ1-1 and V is TRBV27; a possible D gene is TRBD1 (5 bases). Germline assignment: CDR1 MNHEY and CDR2 SMNVEV (reference sequence). V shed 0 bases and J shed 0 bases, with 14 bases lying between them. This CDR3 spans 17 amino acids.

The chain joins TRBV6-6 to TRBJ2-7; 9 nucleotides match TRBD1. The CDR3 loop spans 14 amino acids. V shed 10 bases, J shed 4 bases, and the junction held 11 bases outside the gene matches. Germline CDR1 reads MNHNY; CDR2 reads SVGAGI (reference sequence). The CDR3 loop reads CATGEDRGGYEQYF. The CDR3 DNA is TGTGCCACCGGGGAGGACAGGGGAGGATACGAGCAGTACTTC.

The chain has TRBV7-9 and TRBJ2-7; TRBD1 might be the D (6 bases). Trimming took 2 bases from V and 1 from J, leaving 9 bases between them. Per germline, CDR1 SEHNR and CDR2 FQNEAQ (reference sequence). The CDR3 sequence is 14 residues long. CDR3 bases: TGTGCCAGCAGCTTAAGACAGGCTTCCTACGAGCAGTACTTC. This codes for CASSLRQASYEQYF.

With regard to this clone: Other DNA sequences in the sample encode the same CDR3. CDR3 protein: CASSLAGGNTEAFF. Here the CDR3 DNA reads TGTGCCAGCAGCTTAGCGGGGGGGAACACTGAAGCTTTCTTT. The chain uses TRBV7-9 and TRBJ1-1; a possible D gene is TRBD1 (5 bases). Deletions cut 0 bases from V and 1 base from J, with 6 bases between. The CDR3 extends over 14 amino acids. The V gene's germline CDR1 is SEHNR and CDR2 FQNEAQ (reference sequence). The complete variable domain, with remaining parts taken from reference TRBV7-9 and TRBJ1-1, reads DTGVSQNPRHKITKRGQNVTFRCDPISEHNRLYWYRQTLGQGPEFLTYFQNEAQLEKSRLLSDRFSAERPKGSFSTLEIQRTEQGDSAMYLCASSLAGGNTEAFFGQGTRLTVV.

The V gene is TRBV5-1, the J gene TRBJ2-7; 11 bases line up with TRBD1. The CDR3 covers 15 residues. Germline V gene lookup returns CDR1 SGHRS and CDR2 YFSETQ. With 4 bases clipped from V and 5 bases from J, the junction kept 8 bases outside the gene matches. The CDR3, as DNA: TGCGCCAGCAGCGCACCGGGACAGGGGGACCACGAGCAGTACTTC. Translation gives CASSAPGQGDHEQYF.

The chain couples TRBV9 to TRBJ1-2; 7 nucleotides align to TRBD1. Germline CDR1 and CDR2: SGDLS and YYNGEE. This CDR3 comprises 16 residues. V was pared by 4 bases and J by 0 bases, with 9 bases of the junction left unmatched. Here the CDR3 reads CASSTGQERANYGYTF. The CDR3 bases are TGTGCCAGCAGCACAGGACAGGAGCGAGCTAACTATGGCTACACCTTC.

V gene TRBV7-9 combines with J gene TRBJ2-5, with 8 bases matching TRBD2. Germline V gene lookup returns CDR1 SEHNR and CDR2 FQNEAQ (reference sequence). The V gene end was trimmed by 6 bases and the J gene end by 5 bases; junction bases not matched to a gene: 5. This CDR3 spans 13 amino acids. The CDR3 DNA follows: TGTGCCAGCAGTTTCACTAGCGGCGAGACCCAGTACTTC. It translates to CASSFTSGETQYF.

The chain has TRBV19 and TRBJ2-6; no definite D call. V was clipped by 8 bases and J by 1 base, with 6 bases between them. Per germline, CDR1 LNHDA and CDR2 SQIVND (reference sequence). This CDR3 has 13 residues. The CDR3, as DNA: TGTGCCAGTTTCGCGTCTGGGGCCAACGTCCTGACTTTC. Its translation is CASFASGANVLTF.

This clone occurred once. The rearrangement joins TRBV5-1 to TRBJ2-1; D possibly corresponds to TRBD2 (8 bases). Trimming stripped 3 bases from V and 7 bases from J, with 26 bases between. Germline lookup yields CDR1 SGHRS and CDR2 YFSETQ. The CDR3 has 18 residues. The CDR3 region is CASSWGRGIREGQNEQFF. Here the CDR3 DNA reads TGCGCCAGCAGCTGGGGCAGGGGGATACGGGAGGGCCAAAATGAGCAGTTCTTC. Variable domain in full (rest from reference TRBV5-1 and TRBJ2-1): KAGVTQTPRYLIKTRGQQVTLSCSPISGHRSVSWYQQTPGQGLQFLFEYFSETQRNKGNFPGRFSGRQFSNSRSEMNVSTLELGDSALYLCASSWGRGIREGQNEQFFGPGTRLTVL.

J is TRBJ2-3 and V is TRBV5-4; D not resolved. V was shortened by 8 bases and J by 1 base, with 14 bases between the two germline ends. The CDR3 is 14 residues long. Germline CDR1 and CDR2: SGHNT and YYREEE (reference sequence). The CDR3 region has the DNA TGTGCCAGTCGAGGCGTCAGCGGCACAGATACGCAGTATTTT. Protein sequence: CASRGVSGTDTQYF.

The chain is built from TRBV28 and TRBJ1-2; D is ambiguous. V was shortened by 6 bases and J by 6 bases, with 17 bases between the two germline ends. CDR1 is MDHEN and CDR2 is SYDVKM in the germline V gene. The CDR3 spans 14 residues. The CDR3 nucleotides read TGTGCCAGCAGCGAAAACAGTGAAAGGGATGGCTACACCTTC. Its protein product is CASSENSERDGYTF.

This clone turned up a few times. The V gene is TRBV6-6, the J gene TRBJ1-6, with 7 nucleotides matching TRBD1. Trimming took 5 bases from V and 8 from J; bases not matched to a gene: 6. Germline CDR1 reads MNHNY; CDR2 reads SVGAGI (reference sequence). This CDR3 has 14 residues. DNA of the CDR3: TGTGCCAGCAGTACGACAGGGTCGGATTCACCCCTCCACTTT. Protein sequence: CASSTTGSDSPLHF.

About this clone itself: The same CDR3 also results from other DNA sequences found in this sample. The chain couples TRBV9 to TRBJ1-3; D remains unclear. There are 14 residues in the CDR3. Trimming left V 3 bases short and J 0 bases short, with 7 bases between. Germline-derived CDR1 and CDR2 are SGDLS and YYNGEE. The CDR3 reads CASSGADSGNTIYF. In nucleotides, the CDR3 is TGTGCCAGCAGCGGAGCCGACTCTGGAAACACCATATATTTT.

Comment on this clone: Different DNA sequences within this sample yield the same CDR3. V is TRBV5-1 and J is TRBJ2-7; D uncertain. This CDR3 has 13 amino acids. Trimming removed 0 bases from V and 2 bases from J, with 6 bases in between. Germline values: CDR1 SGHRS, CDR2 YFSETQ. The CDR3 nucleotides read TGCGCCAGCAGCTTGGTCGCTACCTACGAGCAGTACTTC. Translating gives CASSLVATYEQYF.

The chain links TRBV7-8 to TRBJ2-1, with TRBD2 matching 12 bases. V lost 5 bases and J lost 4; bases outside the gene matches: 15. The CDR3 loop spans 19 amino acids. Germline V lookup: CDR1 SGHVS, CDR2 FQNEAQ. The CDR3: CASSTQLAGGPALYNEQFF. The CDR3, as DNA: TGTGCCAGCAGCACCCAGCTAGCGGGGGGGCCGGCTCTTTACAATGAGCAGTTCTTC.

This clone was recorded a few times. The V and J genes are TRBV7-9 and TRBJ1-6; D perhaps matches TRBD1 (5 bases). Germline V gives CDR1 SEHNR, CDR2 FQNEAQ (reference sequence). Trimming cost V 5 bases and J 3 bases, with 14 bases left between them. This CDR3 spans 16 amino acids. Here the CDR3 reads CASSLDWGVYNSPLHF. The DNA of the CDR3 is TGTGCCAGCAGCCTCGACTGGGGGGTCTATAATTCACCCCTCCACTTT.

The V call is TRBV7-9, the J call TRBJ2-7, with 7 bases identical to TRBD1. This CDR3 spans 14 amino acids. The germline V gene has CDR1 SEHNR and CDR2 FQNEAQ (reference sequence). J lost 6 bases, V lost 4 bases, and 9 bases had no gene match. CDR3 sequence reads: CASSSRSTGTEQYF. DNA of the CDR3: TGTGCCAGCAGCTCCCGTTCGACAGGGACCGAGCAGTACTTC.

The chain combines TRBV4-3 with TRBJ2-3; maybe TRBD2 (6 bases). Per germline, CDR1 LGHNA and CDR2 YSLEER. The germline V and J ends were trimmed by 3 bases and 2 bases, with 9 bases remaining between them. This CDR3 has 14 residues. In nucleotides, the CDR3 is TGCGCCAGCAGCCAGGGGGACTCCACAGATACGCAGTATTTT. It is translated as CASSQGDSTDTQYF.